A selection of T cell receptor beta chains follows, all from one sample in a study of T cell repertoires in cytomegalovirus infection. Via MiXCR, TCRdb re-called the reads, giving one row per CDR3 protein. Here the sample spans approximately 150,000 distinct CDR3 sequences, 20% to 25% being singletons. What these receptors recognize is not known. The sequencing used CD8+ T cells from cultured PBMCs, collected from culture after CMV antigen stimulation. The receptors originated from a human donor in good health (CMV status not recorded). Some clones in this sample may be carry-over from other donors' samples. Both conserved end residues are part of each CDR3. A D gene is named only where the DNA matches it firmly. Only part of the rows carry a size: once, few, many, or a class if the clone is expanded.

clone_size: NA
d_call: TRBD1
v_call: TRBV7-8
j_call: TRBJ1-2
cdr3_aa: CASSSRDSTTYGYTF
cdr3_nt: TGTGCCAGCAGCTCCAGGGACAGTACAACCTATGGCTACACCTTC

clone_size: few
d_call: TRBD1
v_call: TRBV4-1
j_call: TRBJ1-5
cdr3_aa: CASSQGQGQPQHF
cdr3_nt: TGCGCCAGCAGCCAGGGACAGGGTCAGCCCCAGCATTTT

clone_size: few
d_call: NA
v_call: TRBV12-3/TRBV12-4
j_call: TRBJ1-1
cdr3_aa: CASSLAAGSTEAFF
cdr3_nt: TGTGCCAGCAGTTTAGCCGCCGGGAGCACTGAAGCTTTCTTT

clone_size: once
d_call: NA
v_call: TRBV24-1
j_call: TRBJ2-5
cdr3_aa: CATSGAGAVGETQYF
cdr3_nt: TGTGCCACCAGCGGTGCAGGGGCGGTAGGGGAGACCCAGTACTTC

clone_size: NA
d_call: NA
v_call: TRBV7-8
j_call: TRBJ1-1
cdr3_aa: CASSLLGPPEAFF
cdr3_nt: TGTGCCAGCAGCTTACTGGGACCCCCTGAAGCTTTCTTT

clone_size: NA
d_call: NA
v_call: TRBV6-2/TRBV6-3
j_call: TRBJ1-1
cdr3_aa: CASHPRGRNTEAFF
cdr3_nt: TGTGCCAGCCACCCGCGGGGGAGGAACACTGAAGCTTTCTTT

clone_size: few
d_call: TRBD1
v_call: TRBV12-3/TRBV12-4
j_call: TRBJ1-2
cdr3_aa: CASRGQGGNGYTF
cdr3_nt: TGTGCCAGCAGGGGACAGGGGGGTAATGGCTACACCTTC

clone_size: many
d_call: NA
v_call: TRBV29-1
j_call: TRBJ2-2
cdr3_aa: CSLRQEVTGELFF
cdr3_nt: TGCAGCCTCCGACAGGAGGTCACCGGGGAGCTGTTTTTT

clone_size: NA
d_call: TRBD2
v_call: TRBV20-1
j_call: TRBJ2-1
cdr3_aa: CSARSSGGADEQFF
cdr3_nt: TGCAGTGCTAGGAGTAGCGGGGGGGCCGATGAGCAGTTCTTC

clone_size: NA
d_call: TRBD1
v_call: TRBV28
j_call: TRBJ1-5
cdr3_aa: CASSSRGSDQPQHF
cdr3_nt: TGTGCCAGCAGTTCCAGGGGGTCCGATCAGCCCCAGCATTTT

clone_size: few
d_call: NA
v_call: TRBV19
j_call: TRBJ2-2
cdr3_aa: CASGFTGELFF
cdr3_nt: TGTGCCAGCGGGTTCACCGGGGAGCTGTTTTTT

clone_size: NA
d_call: TRBD1
v_call: TRBV4-1
j_call: TRBJ2-1
cdr3_aa: CASSHSISGTGGYNEQFF
cdr3_nt: TGCGCCAGCAGCCATTCTATTTCCGGGACAGGGGGCTACAATGAGCAGTTCTTC

clone_size: few
d_call: NA
v_call: TRBV7-2
j_call: TRBJ2-3
cdr3_aa: CASSLKRRLSTDTQYF
cdr3_nt: TGTGCCAGCAGCTTAAAGCGCCGGCTTAGCACAGATACGCAGTATTTT

clone_size: few
d_call: NA
v_call: TRBV25-1
j_call: TRBJ1-5
cdr3_aa: CASSDDQPQHF
cdr3_nt: TGTGCCAGCAGTGACGACCAGCCCCAGCATTTT

clone_size: NA
d_call: NA
v_call: TRBV6-2/TRBV6-3
j_call: TRBJ1-5
cdr3_aa: CASSYSEVSNQPQHF
cdr3_nt: TGTGCCAGCAGTTACTCGGAGGTTAGCAATCAGCCCCAGCATTTT

clone_size: NA
d_call: TRBD2
v_call: TRBV7-9
j_call: TRBJ2-2
cdr3_aa: CASSSQPGLASGELFF
cdr3_nt: TGTGCCAGCAGTTCCCAGCCGGGACTAGCGAGCGGGGAGCTGTTTTTT

clone_size: NA
d_call: NA
v_call: TRBV9
j_call: TRBJ1-1
cdr3_aa: CASSLNTGTPFF
cdr3_nt: TGTGCCAGCAGCCTCAATACGGGGACACCTTTCTTT

clone_size: few
d_call: NA
v_call: TRBV7-9
j_call: TRBJ2-2
cdr3_aa: CASSLTGVLPTGELFF
cdr3_nt: TGTGCCAGCAGCTTAACGGGGGTTCTTCCTACCGGGGAGCTGTTTTTT

clone_size: few
d_call: TRBD2
v_call: TRBV6-2/TRBV6-3
j_call: TRBJ2-7
cdr3_aa: CASSYSGGTPYEQYF
cdr3_nt: TGTGCCAGCAGTTACAGCGGGGGGACCCCCTACGAGCAGTACTTC

clone_size: NA
d_call: NA
v_call: TRBV6-5
j_call: TRBJ1-2
cdr3_aa: CASTQNGENYGYTF
cdr3_nt: TGTGCCAGCACCCAAAACGGGGAGAACTATGGCTACACCTTC

clone_size: NA
d_call: TRBD1
v_call: TRBV7-9
j_call: TRBJ2-7
cdr3_aa: CASSPRDSYYEQYF
cdr3_nt: TGTGCCAGCAGCCCCCGGGACAGCTACTACGAGCAGTACTTC

clone_size: few
d_call: NA
v_call: TRBV14
j_call: TRBJ2-1
cdr3_aa: CASSHNPGQAQFF
cdr3_nt: TGTGCCAGCAGCCACAACCCGGGCCAGGCGCAGTTCTTC

clone_size: few
d_call: NA
v_call: TRBV7-6
j_call: TRBJ2-6
cdr3_aa: CAVSGTGNSGANVLTF
cdr3_nt: TGTGCCGTCAGTGGGACGGGCAACTCTGGGGCCAACGTCCTGACTTTC

clone_size: few
d_call: NA
v_call: TRBV7-2
j_call: TRBJ1-1
cdr3_aa: CASSLVPQTRNTEAFF
cdr3_nt: TGTGCCAGCAGCTTAGTCCCCCAGACACGGAACACTGAAGCTTTCTTT

clone_size: few
d_call: NA
v_call: TRBV7-8
j_call: TRBJ1-1
cdr3_aa: CASSFSPRGTEAFF
cdr3_nt: TGTGCCAGCAGCTTCTCGCCAAGGGGTACTGAAGCTTTCTTT

clone_size: NA
d_call: NA
v_call: TRBV4-3
j_call: TRBJ1-1
cdr3_aa: CASSQVAENTEAFF
cdr3_nt: TGCGCCAGCAGCCAAGTAGCAGAGAACACTGAAGCTTTCTTT

clone_size: NA
d_call: NA
v_call: TRBV12-3/TRBV12-4
j_call: TRBJ1-2
cdr3_aa: CASSPVGSYGYTF
cdr3_nt: TGTGCCAGCAGCCCGGTCGGATCCTATGGCTACACCTTC

clone_size: few
d_call: TRBD2
v_call: TRBV7-3
j_call: TRBJ2-3
cdr3_aa: CASSSAGGAPDTQYF
cdr3_nt: TGTGCCAGCAGCTCTGCCGGGGGGGCCCCAGATACGCAGTATTTT

clone_size: few
d_call: NA
v_call: TRBV6-1
j_call: TRBJ2-7
cdr3_aa: CASSYTPSVTYEQYF
cdr3_nt: TGTGCCAGCAGTTACACCCCGTCGGTTACCTACGAGCAGTACTTC

clone_size: NA
d_call: TRBD2
v_call: TRBV20-1
j_call: TRBJ2-1
cdr3_aa: CSASSLPSSGGVRTYNEQFF
cdr3_nt: TGCAGTGCTTCCTCCCTCCCCAGTAGCGGGGGAGTCCGTACCTACAATGAGCAGTTCTTC

clone_size: many
d_call: TRBD1
v_call: TRBV14
j_call: TRBJ1-2
cdr3_aa: CASSQGQGFGYTF
cdr3_nt: TGTGCCAGCAGCCAAGGACAGGGTTTTGGCTACACCTTC

clone_size: NA
d_call: NA
v_call: TRBV7-2
j_call: TRBJ1-1
cdr3_aa: CASSLRWANTEAFF
cdr3_nt: TGTGCCAGCAGCTTACGGTGGGCAAACACTGAAGCTTTCTTT

clone_size: few
d_call: NA
v_call: TRBV6-2/TRBV6-3
j_call: TRBJ2-1
cdr3_aa: CASSRTVGQRTPYNEQFF
cdr3_nt: TGTGCCAGCAGCCGGACCGTAGGGCAGCGAACACCTTACAATGAGCAGTTCTTC

clone_size: few
d_call: NA
v_call: TRBV6-2/TRBV6-3
j_call: TRBJ1-2
cdr3_aa: CASTRASNYGYTF
cdr3_nt: TGTGCCAGCACAAGGGCTTCGAACTATGGCTACACCTTC

clone_size: NA
d_call: NA
v_call: TRBV7-2
j_call: TRBJ2-7
cdr3_aa: CASSPPDREGPYEQYF
cdr3_nt: TGTGCCAGCAGCCCACCCGACAGAGAGGGCCCCTACGAGCAGTACTTC

clone_size: NA
d_call: NA
v_call: TRBV6-2/TRBV6-3
j_call: TRBJ1-5
cdr3_aa: CARSYLGDGNQPQHF
cdr3_nt: TGTGCCCGCAGTTACCTCGGGGATGGCAATCAGCCCCAGCATTTT

clone_size: NA
d_call: NA
v_call: TRBV9
j_call: TRBJ2-2
cdr3_aa: CASSASGGPNTGELFF
cdr3_nt: TGTGCCAGCAGCGCTTCCGGGGGACCCAACACCGGGGAGCTGTTTTTT

clone_size: NA
d_call: NA
v_call: TRBV2
j_call: TRBJ2-5
cdr3_aa: CASNSGPGRVTQYF
cdr3_nt: TGTGCCAGCAACTCGGGTCCAGGCAGGGTGACCCAGTACTTC

clone_size: medium-sized
d_call: TRBD1
v_call: TRBV7-9
j_call: TRBJ2-2
cdr3_aa: CASSPGKQTGTDLGGELFF
cdr3_nt: TGTGCCAGCAGCCCAGGGAAACAAACCGGGACAGACCTCGGTGGGGAGCTGTTTTTT

clone_size: NA
d_call: TRBD1
v_call: TRBV20-1
j_call: TRBJ2-3
cdr3_aa: CSARQSGTGGFLDTQYF
cdr3_nt: TGCAGTGCTAGACAATCCGGGACAGGGGGTTTTTTAGATACGCAGTATTTT

clone_size: NA
d_call: NA
v_call: TRBV7-6
j_call: TRBJ1-1
cdr3_aa: CASTGGSTEAFF
cdr3_nt: TGTGCCAGCACGGGGGGGAGCACTGAAGCTTTCTTT